These 21 T cell receptor beta chains share one sample of origin, sequenced in a study of T cell responses to AZD1222 COVID-19 vaccine. Assay used: immunoSEQ multiplex PCR; TCRdb lists only in-frame clones, some missing. In the table there are some 100,000 clones, 90% of which are singletons. The input for sequencing was peripheral blood, taken on day 0 of AZD1222 vaccination. These receptor sequences come from an adult in good health.

This rearrangement joins TRBV19 to TRBJ1-5; D may be TRBD1 (5 bases). This CDR3 contains 18 residues. Germline assignment: CDR1 LNHDA and CDR2 SQIVND (reference sequence). V lost 4 bases and J 2 bases, leaving 21 bases between the germline ends. CDR3 nucleotides: TGTGCCAGTAGTACGCTAATTCCGGGACGGGTGGGCAATCAGCCCCAGCATTTT. Amino acid sequence: CASSTLIPGRVGNQPQHF.

CDR3: CASRRTRNSPLHF. As DNA, the CDR3 is TGTGCCAGCAGACGGACACGGAATTCACCCCTCCACTTT. The chain carries TRBV28 and TRBJ1-6, with D tentatively TRBD1 (5 bases). This CDR3 has 13 amino acids. Germline assignment: CDR1 MDHEN and CDR2 SYDVKM. Trimming shortened V by 6 bases and J by 7 bases, and 10 bases separated the two germline ends.

The V and J genes are TRBV5-1 and TRBJ1-2; maybe TRBD1 (6 bases). Trimming left V 5 bases short and J 0 bases short, with 14 bases between. The CDR3 length is 15 residues. The germline V gene encodes CDR1 SGHRS and CDR2 YFSETQ. CDR3 coding DNA: TGCGCCAGCAGTCAACCTTCAGGGGCTAACTATGGCTACACCTTC. It specifies CASSQPSGANYGYTF.

J is TRBJ1-1 and V is TRBV28; no firm D call. Germline lookup yields CDR1 MDHEN and CDR2 SYDVKM. V was cut by 2 bases and J by 3 bases, with 22 bases left in between. The CDR3 runs 18 residues. The CDR3 protein is CASSLRLREFQMDTEAFF. In nucleotides, the CDR3 is TGTGCCAGCAGTTTACGGTTAAGGGAATTTCAGATGGACACTGAAGCTTTCTTT.

The chain couples TRBV28 to TRBJ1-6; D may be TRBD1 (5 bases). The germline V and J ends were trimmed by 6 bases and 11 bases, with 23 bases remaining between them. The CDR3 runs 16 residues. Germline values: CDR1 MDHEN, CDR2 SYDVKM. CDR3 bases: TGTGCCAGCAGGGGAGGGGCACTATTCGACTATCCACCCCTCCACTTT. Translating gives CASRGGALFDYPPLHF.

The rearrangement links TRBV4-1 to TRBJ1-3; D ambiguous. The CDR3 runs 16 residues. V was clipped by 1 base and J by 2 bases, with 12 bases between them. Germline V gene data show CDR1 as MGHRA and CDR2 as YSYEKL. This CDR3 reads CASSQASAAAGNTIYF. CDR3 nucleotides: TGCGCCAGCAGCCAAGCGTCAGCCGCTGCTGGAAACACCATATATTTT.

V gene TRBV4-1 combines with J gene TRBJ2-2; D is possibly TRBD2 (5 bases). The germline CDR1 and CDR2 sequences are MGHRA and YSYEKL. V was clipped by 1 base and J by 4 bases, with 7 bases between them. The CDR3 loop spans 14 amino acids. This CDR3 is CASSQARGTGELFF. The CDR3 coding sequence is TGCGCCAGCAGCCAAGCCCGGGGCACCGGGGAGCTGTTTTTT.

In nucleotides, the CDR3 is TGTGCCAGTAGTAATGTACAGGGAGACTATGGCTACACCTTC. It is translated as CASSNVQGDYGYTF. The chain links TRBV19 to TRBJ1-2; D might be TRBD1 (6 bases). V was pared by 4 bases and J by 3 bases, with 12 bases between. Germline loops: CDR1 LNHDA, CDR2 SQIVND (reference sequence). The CDR3 spans 14 residues.

The chain carries TRBV3-1 (or the pseudogene TRBV3-2) and TRBJ2-1; D perhaps matches TRBD2 (6 bases). The CDR3 contains 15 residues. The V gene lost 4 bases and the J gene lost 8 bases, with 18 bases spanning the gap. Germline V gene lookup returns CDR1 LGHDT and CDR2 YNNKEL (reference sequence). The CDR3 sequence: CASSPLIGGGDEQFF. CDR3 DNA: TGTGCCAGCAGCCCCCTTATCGGGGGAGGCGATGAGCAGTTCTTC.

This chain joins TRBV28 and TRBJ1-2; no clear D gene. Trimming left V 6 bases short and J 4 bases short, with 9 bases between. Looked up from germline, CDR1 is MDHEN and CDR2 is SYDVKM. The CDR3 covers 12 residues. The CDR3 region is CASRVSAYGYTF. CDR3 sequence (DNA): TGTGCCAGCAGGGTCTCAGCCTATGGCTACACCTTC.

This clone was counted a single time. This chain uses TRBV27 with TRBJ1-5; TRBD1 might be the D (5 bases). V dropped 11 bases and J dropped 6 bases, with 8 bases sitting between them. This CDR3 is built from 10 residues. From germline, CDR1 is MNHEY and CDR2 SMNVEV (reference sequence). The CDR3 spells CAGGGQPQHF. The CDR3 DNA reads TGTGCCGGGGGGGGTCAGCCCCAGCATTTT.

This chain links TRBV10-2 with TRBJ2-7, with 8 bases that match TRBD1. V shed 2 bases, J shed 0 bases, and the junction held 9 bases outside the gene matches. Germline loops: CDR1 WSHSY, CDR2 SAAADI. The CDR3 is 17 amino acids. CDR3 sequence reads: CASSEPPGGTLSYEQYF. DNA of the CDR3: TGCGCCAGCAGTGAGCCCCCAGGGGGCACACTCTCCTACGAGCAGTACTTC.

A single count supports this clone. The chain uses TRBV3-1 (or the pseudogene TRBV3-2) and TRBJ1-3; possibly TRBD1 for D (6 bases). V was cut by 5 bases and J by 0 bases, with 17 bases left in between. The germline V gene encodes CDR1 LGHDT and CDR2 YNNKEL (reference sequence). This CDR3 has 17 residues. The CDR3 DNA is TGTGCCAGCAGCTACGGGGGGGCAGGGACCTCTGGAAACACCATATATTTT. It specifies CASSYGGAGTSGNTIYF.

This clone was counted once. The chain links TRBV10-3 to TRBJ1-4; 8 bases are shared with TRBD1. Unmatched junction bases numbered 8, after V lost 6 bases and J lost 8 bases. CDR1 and CDR2 (germline): ENHRY, SYGVKD. The CDR3 is made up of 14 amino acids. CDR3 sequence: CAIRAGTGAEKLFF. The CDR3 DNA reads TGTGCCATCAGAGCCGGGACAGGTGCCGAAAAACTGTTTTTT.

The rearrangement uses TRBV5-4 and TRBJ1-3, with 7 bases lining up with TRBD1. After removal of 1 base from V and 0 bases from J, the junction contained 4 bases not matched to a gene. The CDR3 covers 16 residues. Germline V CDR1 and CDR2: SGHNT, YYREEE (reference sequence). The CDR3 nucleotides are TGTGCCAGCAGCTTGTTCACAGGGGACTCTGGAAACACCATATATTTT. This sequence encodes CASSLFTGDSGNTIYF.

This clone was observed a handful of times. V is TRBV7-8 and J is TRBJ1-1, with TRBD1 as a possible D gene (5 bases). The ends were cut back, 2 bases at V and 3 bases at J, with 16 bases in the middle. CDR1 is SGHVS, CDR2 FQNEAQ, per germline. This CDR3 has 16 residues. CDR3 sequence: CASSLKGAVLDTEAFF. The DNA for the CDR3 is TGTGCCAGCAGCTTAAAAGGGGCGGTTTTGGACACTGAAGCTTTCTTT.

For the CDR3, the DNA is TGTGCCAGCAGCTCCCTCAACACCGGGGAGCTGTTTTTT. Its translation is CASSSLNTGELFF. The V gene is TRBV11-2, the J gene TRBJ2-2; no reliable D call. Trimming took off 4 bases at V and 2 bases at J, with 5 bases between the two ends. CDR3 length equals 13 residues. Germline-derived CDR1 and CDR2 are SGHAT and FQNNGV.

This clone is a singleton in its sample. This chain uses TRBV5-5 with TRBJ1-1, with D perhaps TRBD1 (5 bases). In germline, CDR1 is SGHKS, CDR2 YYEKEE (reference sequence). The CDR3 totals 15 residues. Trimming took 0 bases from V and 1 from J, leaving 10 bases between them. The CDR3 DNA reads TGTGCCAGCAGCTTGGCCCTGGGGCGGAACACTGAAGCTTTCTTT. Its translation: CASSLALGRNTEAFF.

The chain carries TRBV7-2 and TRBJ1-4; TRBD1 is a possible D gene (5 bases). The CDR3 consists of 14 residues. Deletions cut 3 bases from V and 8 bases from J, with 13 bases between. Germline V gives CDR1 SGHTA, CDR2 FQGNSA. As DNA, the CDR3 is TGTGCCAGCAGCTTTGGGGCAGGCGGAGAAAAACTGTTTTTT. Residues: CASSFGAGGEKLFF.

This chain joins TRBV10-3 and TRBJ2-7; possibly TRBD1 or TRBD2 for D (5 bases each). V was cut by 5 bases and J by 7 bases, with 21 bases left in between. The CDR3 sequence is 15 residues long. Germline CDR1 and CDR2: ENHRY and SYGVKD. In DNA form, the CDR3 reads TGTGCCATCAGTTCCCCCGGGACCGTCGTTAGGGAGCAGTACTTC. Its translation is CAISSPGTVVREQYF.

The rearrangement joins TRBV6-1 to TRBJ2-1, with D possibly TRBD1 on 5 matching bases. The CDR3 has 13 residues. Trimming cost V 0 bases and J 14 bases, with 14 bases left between them. In germline, CDR1 is MNHNS, CDR2 SASEGT. This chain's CDR3 is CASSEALTVEEFF. The CDR3 bases are TGTGCCAGCAGTGAAGCGTTGACAGTCGAGGAGTTCTTC.